This entry is about one T cell receptor beta chain. Antigen: not known. Only in-frame clones appear in the TCRdb table, and some are missing; sequencing was by immunoSEQ multiplex PCR. The sample records about 120,000 clones, approximately 90% being singletons. This specimen comes from a study of cytomegalovirus exposure and HLA in healthy donors. On the study more broadly: Later analysis reported that the 120 or so validation repertoires shared the platform of the approximately 690 first-cohort repertoires. Whole-study findings and limits: The authors listed over 150 TCR beta chains as cytomegalovirus-associated.

What was sequenced was PBMCs. The sequence came from a woman between 18 and 30 years old in good health and CMV-seronegative.

CDR3 sequence: CASSFLGRRRGSPLHF. CDR3 sequence (DNA): TGTGCCAGCAGCTTTTTAGGACGCCGTCGGGGGTCACCCCTCCACTTT. The chain combines TRBV11-2 with TRBJ1-6; a possible D gene is TRBD1 (5 bases). Germline V CDR1 and CDR2: SGHAT, FQNNGV. The germline V and J ends were trimmed by 3 bases and 10 bases, with 19 bases remaining between them. The CDR3 has 16 amino acids.